The clone carrying this TCR beta chain was counted only a few times. Antigen specificity is unknown. This sample was included in a study of metastatic and nonmetastatic thyroid tumors. The overall study: Repertoire comparisons spanned blood and tumor or nodule tissue from malignant and benign thyroid patients.

Each patient came to thyroid surgery without any prior treatment (of any kind). Authors' data handling: Clinicopathological groups differed in CDR3, with these differences serving to build a distant-metastasis classifier for papillary thyroid cancer. TCRdb reanalyzed the PCR reads via MiXCR. TCRdb, rather than the study authors, made the V and J calls. The sample has roughly 39,000 clones, roughly 45% seen once; the top ten hold approximately 25%. Broader study findings: The study reportedly found significantly higher TCR beta diversity in malignant thyroid tumors than benign nodules, in blood and tumor.

The CDR3 covers 15 residues. CDR1 and CDR2 (germline): SGHAT, FQNNGV. V lost 4 bases to trimming and J lost 2 bases; unmatched junction nucleotides: 6. This sequence joins TRBV11-2 and TRBJ2-7, with 9 bases that match TRBD2. The origin of this receptor is a male donor with papillary thyroid cancer or a benign thyroid nodule (not recorded which). Some clones in this sample may be carry-over from other donors' samples. Sequencing used tumor tissue. Written as DNA, the CDR3 is TGTGCCAGCAGCTACCCCCGACTAGCGGCCTACGAGCAGTACTTC. Translating it yields CASSYPRLAAYEQYF.